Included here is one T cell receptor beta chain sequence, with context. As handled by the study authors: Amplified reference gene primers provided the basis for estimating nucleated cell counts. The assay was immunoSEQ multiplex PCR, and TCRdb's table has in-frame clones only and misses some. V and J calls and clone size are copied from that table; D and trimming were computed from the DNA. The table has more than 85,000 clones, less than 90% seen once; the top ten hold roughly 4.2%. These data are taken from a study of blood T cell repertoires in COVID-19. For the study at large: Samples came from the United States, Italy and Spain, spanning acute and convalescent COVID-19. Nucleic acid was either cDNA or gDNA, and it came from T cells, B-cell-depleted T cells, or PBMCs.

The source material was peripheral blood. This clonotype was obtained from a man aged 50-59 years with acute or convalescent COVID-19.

In nucleotides, the CDR3 is TGTGCCAGCAGCTCCGGCGGGACTAGCGGATACGAGCAGTACTTC. As protein: CASSSGGTSGYEQYF. The chain carries TRBV7-6 and TRBJ2-7, with 11 nucleotides matching TRBD2. CDR1 and CDR2 (germline): SGHVS, FNYEAQ. V shed 4 bases and J 4 bases; nucleotides not matched to a gene: 6. CDR3 size: 15 residues. The whole variable domain, filled in from reference TRBV7-6 and TRBJ2-7, reads GAGVSQSPRYKVTKRGQDVALRCDPISGHVSLYWYRQALGQGPEFLTYFNYEAQQDKSGLPNDRFSAERPEGSISTLTIQRTEQRDSAMYRCASSSGGTSGYEQYFGPGTRLTVT.